This T cell receptor (beta chain) originates from a study of blood T cell repertoires in COVID-19. CDR1 DFQATT and CDR2 SNEGSKA come from the germline V gene (reference sequence). The CDR3 length is 15 residues. V was pared by 3 bases and J by 0 bases, with 12 bases between. Sequenced by immunoSEQ multiplex PCR; TCRdb stores in-frame clones only, minus some. The table includes fewer than 100,000 clones, around nine tenths detected once. The V and J genes are TRBV20-1 and TRBJ2-1; no clear D. Sequencing used peripheral blood. This sequence was found in a man aged 45-60 years with acute or convalescent COVID-19. The CDR3 DNA follows: TGCAGTGCTAGTGGCCTGGCGGCCTCCTACAATGAGCAGTTCTTC. It translates to CSASGLAASYNEQFF.